These 11 T cell receptor beta chains were sequenced from one sample in a study of metastatic and nonmetastatic thyroid tumors. TCRdb reanalyzed the PCR reads via MiXCR. The repertoire has roughly 70,000 clones, roughly 18% of them found once; the top ten carry roughly 13%. All patients were untreated before thyroid surgery. The sample comprised blood. The receptor set was obtained from a female donor with papillary thyroid cancer or a benign thyroid nodule (not recorded which). Some clones in this sample may be carry-over from other donors' samples.

Many counts were recorded for this clone. V and J are TRBV24-1 and TRBJ1-1; D gene uncertain. Trimming cost V 3 bases and J 5 bases, with 12 bases left between them. CDR3 length: 14 amino acids. Germline V gene lookup returns CDR1 KGHDR and CDR2 SFDVKD. The CDR3 loop reads CATSDGGGRTEAFF. In DNA, the CDR3 is TGTGCCACCAGTGATGGAGGCGGGAGGACTGAAGCTTTCTTT.

Turning to this clone: A much larger clone lies a single base off, so this may be a read error. V gene TRBV19 combines with J gene TRBJ2-1; 14 bases are a match to TRBD2. The V and J ends lost 7 bases and 7 bases, in that order; junction bases with no gene match: 3. The CDR3 consists of 14 residues. Germline V gene data show CDR1 as LNHDA and CDR2 as SQIVND (reference sequence). This CDR3 reads CASIRTSGGNEQFF. The DNA for the CDR3 is TGTGCCAGTATCCGGACTAGCGGGGGGAATGAGCAGTTCTTC.

In its sample, this clone was seen many times. CDR3 bases: TGTGCCAGCAGCTTCCCGGGACAGGGGGATGAAAAACTGTTTTTT. It codes for CASSFPGQGDEKLFF. This chain uses TRBV7-6 with TRBJ1-4; 11 nucleotides align to TRBD1. With 3 bases clipped from V and 6 bases from J, the junction kept 3 bases outside the gene matches. Germline V gene sequence: CDR1 SGHVS, CDR2 FNYEAQ. The CDR3 totals 15 residues.

The J gene is TRBJ1-1, the V gene TRBV7-8; D is perhaps TRBD1 (5 bases). From germline, CDR1 is SGHVS and CDR2 FQNEAQ. Trimming took off 5 bases at V and 0 bases at J, with 10 bases between the two ends. The CDR3 runs to 14 residues. The CDR3 region has the DNA TGTGCCAGCAGCATGACAGACATGAACACTGAAGCTTTCTTT. Its protein product is CASSMTDMNTEAFF.

This clone was observed a single time. The V gene is TRBV11-3, the J gene TRBJ2-7, with TRBD1 identical over 12 bases. Germline trimming cut 5 bases from V and 6 bases from J; bases unmatched to any gene: 5. Germline V gives CDR1 SGHNT, CDR2 YENEEA. This CDR3 contains 14 residues. In DNA form, the CDR3 reads TGTGCCAGCAGCCCCGGGACAGGGGGCGGCGAGCAGTACTTC. It translates to CASSPGTGGGEQYF. Based on the CDR3 plus reference TRBV11-3 and TRBJ2-7, the full variable domain is EAGVVQSPRYKIIEKKQPVAFWCNPISGHNTLYWYLQNLGQGPELLIRYENEEAVDDSQLPKDRFSAERLKGVDSTLKIQPAELGDSAVYLCASSPGTGGGEQYFGPGTRLTVT.

This clone was seen ten or more times. V and J are TRBV29-1 and TRBJ2-1, with 8 bases that match TRBD2. Germline V gene data show CDR1 as SQVTM and CDR2 as ANQGSEA. The CDR3 runs to 13 residues. Trimming removed 1 base from V and 6 bases from J; junction bases left unmatched: 2. The CDR3 loop reads CSVEVGTSNEQFF. CDR3 bases: TGCAGCGTTGAAGTCGGGACTAGCAATGAGCAGTTCTTC.

The gene calls are TRBV20-1 and TRBJ2-1; 11 bases fit TRBD2. V shed 6 bases, J shed 0 bases, and the junction held 7 bases outside the gene matches. Germline V gives CDR1 DFQATT, CDR2 SNEGSKA (reference sequence). This CDR3 spans 16 amino acids. CDR3 in amino acids: CSAPTSGGSSYNEQFF. DNA for the CDR3: TGCAGTGCCCCTACTAGCGGGGGAAGCTCCTACAATGAGCAGTTCTTC.

About this clone: Its ends do not fully match the called genes, so a read error is possible. The chain has TRBV20-1 and TRBJ1-1, with D uncertain. Germline-derived CDR1 and CDR2 are DFQATT and SNEGSKA (reference sequence). The CDR3 spans 12 residues. The CDR3 sequence: CSARGMNTEAFF. CDR3 sequence (DNA): TGCAGTGCCAGAGGGATGAACACTGAAGCTTTCTTT.

Turning to this clone: A much larger clone differs by one base, so this may be a read error. CDR3 in DNA: TGCGCCAGCAGCTTGGCCTCAGGGCCCTGTGAGCTGTTTTTT. Translated: CASSLASGPCELFF. J is TRBJ2-2 and V is TRBV5-1; tentatively, D is TRBD1 (5 bases). The V end was cut by 0 bases, the J end by 11 bases, with 14 bases between. The germline V gene has CDR1 SGHRS and CDR2 YFSETQ. CDR3 length equals 14 residues.

The table lists this clone with many counts. The chain joins TRBV6-1 to TRBJ2-7, with D perhaps matching TRBD2 (6 bases). V was shortened by 11 bases and J by 3 bases, with 8 bases between the two germline ends. The CDR3 length is 10 residues. In germline, CDR1 is MNHNS, CDR2 SASEGT. The DNA for the CDR3 is TGTGCCGGGGGGTACTACGAGCAGTACTTC. Translating it yields CAGGYYEQYF.

This clone has a count of ten or more. The chain has TRBV18 and TRBJ1-4; D is perhaps TRBD1 (6 bases). Germline CDR1 and CDR2: KGHSH and LQKENI. The CDR3 runs to 15 residues. Deletions cut 1 base from V and 0 bases from J, with 6 bases between. As DNA, the CDR3 is TGTGCCAGCTCACCACGGACAGCAACTAATGAAAAACTGTTTTTT. Translating gives CASSPRTATNEKLFF.